This T cell receptor (beta chain) was documented in a study of blood T cell repertoires in COVID-19. Study overall: Samples taken during acute and convalescent COVID-19 were collected in the United States, Italy and Spain. PBMCs, B-cell-depleted T cells, or T cells were the source of the cDNA or gDNA that made up the material.

One Seattle source followed patients from active infection through their disease course. This clone was seen a single time. The repertoire was sequenced with immunoSEQ multiplex PCR; TCRdb's copy has only in-frame clones and lacks some. Here the sample spans about 150,000 clones, about 88% being singletons. Germline V gene data show CDR1 as MNHNS and CDR2 as SASEGT. The CDR3 runs to 15 residues. The V gene end was trimmed by 3 bases and the J gene end by 7 bases; junction bases not matched to a gene: 7. What was sequenced was peripheral blood. This TCR came from an older woman with COVID-19, enrolled during active disease. The rearrangement joins TRBV6-1 to TRBJ2-1, with TRBD2 matching 9 bases. CDR3: CASSDRGLASNEQFF. For the CDR3, the DNA is TGTGCCAGCAGTGACAGGGGACTAGCCTCAAATGAGCAGTTCTTC.